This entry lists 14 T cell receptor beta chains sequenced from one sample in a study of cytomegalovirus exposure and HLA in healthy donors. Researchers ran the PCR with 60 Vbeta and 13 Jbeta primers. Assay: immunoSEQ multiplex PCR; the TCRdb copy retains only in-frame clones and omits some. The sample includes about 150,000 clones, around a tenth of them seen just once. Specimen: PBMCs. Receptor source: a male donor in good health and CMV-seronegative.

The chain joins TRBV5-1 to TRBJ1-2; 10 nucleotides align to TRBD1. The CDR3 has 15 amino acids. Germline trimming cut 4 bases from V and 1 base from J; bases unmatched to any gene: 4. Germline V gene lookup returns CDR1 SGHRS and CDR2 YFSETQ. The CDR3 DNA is TGCGCCAGCAGCATGACAGGGGGCAATAACTATGGCTACACCTTC. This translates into CASSMTGGNNYGYTF.

The CDR3 DNA follows: TGTGCCAGTAGTTCGGGAGCGGGGCGGCAAGAGACCCAGTACTTC. This codes for CASSSGAGRQETQYF. The chain is built from TRBV19 and TRBJ2-5; TRBD2 aligns across 7 bases. V dropped 5 bases and J dropped 2; count of bases not matched to a gene: 8. The CDR3 loop spans 15 amino acids. CDR1 is LNHDA and CDR2 is SQIVND in the germline V gene (reference sequence).

CDR3 in DNA: TGTGCCACCAGCAGAGATCTCGGGGGAGGGACTGAAGCTTTCTTT. This sequence encodes CATSRDLGGGTEAFF. The chain employs TRBV15 and TRBJ1-1; a possible D gene is TRBD1 (5 bases). Deletions cut 0 bases from V and 5 bases from J, with 13 bases between. The CDR3 extends over 15 amino acids. Germline V CDR1 and CDR2: LNHNV, YYDKDF (reference sequence).

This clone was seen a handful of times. The CDR3 DNA reads TGCGCCAGCAGCTTCCTTCTAGCGGGGCAGCGGGATGAGCAGTTCTTC. Translation: CASSFLLAGQRDEQFF. The chain couples TRBV5-1 to TRBJ2-1; 9 nucleotides match TRBD2. Germline CDR1 and CDR2: SGHRS and YFSETQ. The CDR3 has 16 amino acids. V was clipped by 2 bases and J by 8 bases; unmatched bases: 11. Complete variable domain (other parts from reference TRBV5-1 and TRBJ2-1): KAGVTQTPRYLIKTRGQQVTLSCSPISGHRSVSWYQQTPGQGLQFLFEYFSETQRNKGNFPGRFSGRQFSNSRSEMNVSTLELGDSALYLCASSFLLAGQRDEQFFGPGTRLTVL.

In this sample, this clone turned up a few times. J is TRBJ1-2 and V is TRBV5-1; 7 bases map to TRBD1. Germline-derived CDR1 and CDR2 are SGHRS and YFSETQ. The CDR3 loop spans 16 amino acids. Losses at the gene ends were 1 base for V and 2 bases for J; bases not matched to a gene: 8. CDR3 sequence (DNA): TGCGCCAGCAGCTTGTTTGGAGGGGGCGCAAACTATGGCTACACCTTC. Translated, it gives CASSLFGGGANYGYTF.

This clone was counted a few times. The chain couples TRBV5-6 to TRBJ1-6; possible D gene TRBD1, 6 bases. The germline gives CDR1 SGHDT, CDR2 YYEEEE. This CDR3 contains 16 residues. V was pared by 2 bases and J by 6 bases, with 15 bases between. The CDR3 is CASSFADRQLNSPLHF. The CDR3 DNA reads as TGTGCCAGCAGCTTTGCCGACAGGCAGCTTAATTCACCCCTCCACTTT.

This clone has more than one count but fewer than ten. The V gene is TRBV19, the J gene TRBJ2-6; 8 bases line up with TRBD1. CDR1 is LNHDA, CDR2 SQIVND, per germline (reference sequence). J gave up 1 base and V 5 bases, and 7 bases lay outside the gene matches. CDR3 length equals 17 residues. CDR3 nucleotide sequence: TGTGCCAGTAGTCCCGACAGGGGTGTTTCTGGGGCCAACGTCCTGACTTTC. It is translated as CASSPDRGVSGANVLTF.

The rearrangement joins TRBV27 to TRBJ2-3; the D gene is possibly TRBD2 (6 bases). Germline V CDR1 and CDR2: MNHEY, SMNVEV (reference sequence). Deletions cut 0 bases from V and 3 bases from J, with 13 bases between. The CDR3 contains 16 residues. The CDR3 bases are TGTGCCAGCAGTTTATCGAGCCTAGCGCCGACAGATACGCAGTATTTT. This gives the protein CASSLSSLAPTDTQYF.

The CDR3 nucleotides read TGTGCCAGCAGCCCCTCCGGGACAGGGGGTACTGAAGCTTTCTTT. Translation gives CASSPSGTGGTEAFF. This chain links TRBV7-2 with TRBJ1-1, with TRBD1 identical over 11 bases. V shed 5 bases and J 5 bases; nucleotides not matched to a gene: 7. Germline CDR1 SGHTA, CDR2 FQGNSA. The CDR3 contains 15 residues.

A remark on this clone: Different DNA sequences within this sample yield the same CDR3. In DNA, the CDR3 is TGTGCCAGCAGCTCCCCAGGGGGGAGCAATCAGCCCCAGCATTTT. As protein: CASSSPGGSNQPQHF. The chain recombines TRBV7-9 with TRBJ1-5; 7 positions match TRBD1. Germline CDR1 SEHNR, CDR2 FQNEAQ (reference sequence). Unmatched junction bases numbered 4, after V lost 4 bases and J lost 1 base. The CDR3 covers 15 residues.

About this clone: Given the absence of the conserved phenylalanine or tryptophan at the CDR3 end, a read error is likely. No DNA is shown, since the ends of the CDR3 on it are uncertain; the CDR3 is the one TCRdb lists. The CDR3: CASSQERQGAD. The chain uses TRBV14 and TRBJ2-7; TRBD1 was called by the table and not checked on the DNA. Germline CDR1 and CDR2: SGHDN and FVKESK. The CDR3 is 11 amino acids long, termini counted.

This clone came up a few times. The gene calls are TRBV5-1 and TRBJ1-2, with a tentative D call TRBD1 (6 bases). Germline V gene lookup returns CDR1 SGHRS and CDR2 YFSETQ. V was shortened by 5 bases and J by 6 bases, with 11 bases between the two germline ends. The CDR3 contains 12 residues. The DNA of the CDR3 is TGCGCCAGCAGTCGGACAGAGAATGGCTACACCTTC. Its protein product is CASSRTENGYTF.

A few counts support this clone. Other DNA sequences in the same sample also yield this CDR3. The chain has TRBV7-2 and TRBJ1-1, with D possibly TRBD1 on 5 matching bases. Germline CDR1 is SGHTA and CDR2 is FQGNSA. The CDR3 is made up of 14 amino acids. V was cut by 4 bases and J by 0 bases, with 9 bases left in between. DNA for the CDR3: TGTGCCAGCAGCTGGGGGGACCTGAACACTGAAGCTTTCTTT. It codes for CASSWGDLNTEAFF.

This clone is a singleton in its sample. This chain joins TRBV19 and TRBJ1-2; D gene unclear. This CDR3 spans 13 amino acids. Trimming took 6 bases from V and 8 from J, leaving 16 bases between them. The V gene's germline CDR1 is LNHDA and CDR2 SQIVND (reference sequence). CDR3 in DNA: TGTGCCAGTAGGGTTCCGGGTCGGGGAGGCTACACCTTC. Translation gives CASRVPGRGGYTF.